This T cell receptor beta chain was recorded in a study of cytotoxic CD8 clonotypes in ibrutinib-treated CLL. On the study more broadly: Productive templates averaged about 250,000 per sample, and productive rearrangements more than 80,000.

Comment on this clone: Its antigen remains unidentified.

CDR3 length: 11 amino acids. Germline loops: CDR1 GTSNPN, CDR2 SVGIG (reference sequence). The V end was cut by 1 base, the J end by 7 bases, with 8 bases between. The planned depth of sequencing spanned 1 in 200,000 to 1 in 1 million T cells. Some clones are missing from TCRdb's copy, which holds only in-frame ones; the method was immunoSEQ multiplex PCR. The sample includes 43,000 or so clones, over 50% seen only once; the top ten take 20% to 25%. Study results and limitations: For progressing versus sustained-remission patients, sampling times were not the same. Public clonotypes showed up rarely, and on treatment they shrank or held steady.

The sequence derives from a human donor with chronic lymphocytic leukemia. The source was PBMCs, collected after 24 months of ibrutinib treatment. This chain links TRBV30 with TRBJ2-7, with D maybe TRBD1 (5 bases). The CDR3 here is CAWSATGEQYF. Here the CDR3 DNA reads TGTGCCTGGAGTGCCACAGGAGAGCAGTACTTC.